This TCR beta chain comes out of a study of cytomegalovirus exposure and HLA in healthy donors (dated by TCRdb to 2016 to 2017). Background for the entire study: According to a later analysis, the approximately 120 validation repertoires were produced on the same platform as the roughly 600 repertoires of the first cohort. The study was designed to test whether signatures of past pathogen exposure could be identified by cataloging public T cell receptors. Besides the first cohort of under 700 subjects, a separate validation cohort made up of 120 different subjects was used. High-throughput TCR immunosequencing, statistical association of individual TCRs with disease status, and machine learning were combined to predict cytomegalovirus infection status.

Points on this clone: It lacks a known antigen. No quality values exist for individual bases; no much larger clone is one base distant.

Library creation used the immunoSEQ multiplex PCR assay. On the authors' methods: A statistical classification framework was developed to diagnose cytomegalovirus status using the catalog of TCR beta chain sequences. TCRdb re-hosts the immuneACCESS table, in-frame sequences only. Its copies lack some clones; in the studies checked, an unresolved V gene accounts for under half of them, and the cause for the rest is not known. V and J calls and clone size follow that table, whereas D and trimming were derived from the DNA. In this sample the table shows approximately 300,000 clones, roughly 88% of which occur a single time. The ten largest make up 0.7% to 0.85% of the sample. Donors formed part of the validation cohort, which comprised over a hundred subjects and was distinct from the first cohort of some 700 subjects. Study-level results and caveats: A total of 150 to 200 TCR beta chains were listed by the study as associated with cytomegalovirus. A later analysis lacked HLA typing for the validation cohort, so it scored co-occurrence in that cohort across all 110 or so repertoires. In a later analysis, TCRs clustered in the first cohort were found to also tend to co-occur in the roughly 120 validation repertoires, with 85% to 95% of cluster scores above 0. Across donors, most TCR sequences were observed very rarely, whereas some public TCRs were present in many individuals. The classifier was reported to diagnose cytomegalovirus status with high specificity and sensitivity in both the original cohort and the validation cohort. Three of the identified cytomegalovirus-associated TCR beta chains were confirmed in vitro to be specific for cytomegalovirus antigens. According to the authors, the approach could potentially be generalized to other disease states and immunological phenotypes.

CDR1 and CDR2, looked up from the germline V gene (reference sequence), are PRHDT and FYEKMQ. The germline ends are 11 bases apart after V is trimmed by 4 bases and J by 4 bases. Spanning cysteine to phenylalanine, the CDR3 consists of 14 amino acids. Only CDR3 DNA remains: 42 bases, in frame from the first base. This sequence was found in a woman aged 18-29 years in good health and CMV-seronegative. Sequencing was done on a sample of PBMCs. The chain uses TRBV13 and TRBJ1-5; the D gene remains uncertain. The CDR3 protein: CASSSRTQNQPQHF. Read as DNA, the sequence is TGTGCCAGCAGCTCACGGACTCAGAATCAGCCCCAGCATTTT.